The TCR beta chain described here comes from a study of persistence of HIV-infected CD4 T cells. This was the immunoSEQ version 4 assay in survey mode. Sequenced by immunoSEQ multiplex PCR; TCRdb stores in-frame clones only, minus some. Seen here are 25,000 to 35,000 clones, roughly three quarters observed once, and the top ten hold 1.4%. The stimulus was an HIV-1 Gag 15-mer peptide pool, about 1.1 ug/peptide/mL. Sorting selected CD4+ T cells upregulating both CD40 ligand and CD69. This clone showed up just once. The target antigen is unknown. The junction differs from germline at one of its ends, possibly a read error. The CDR3 runs 16 residues. CDR1 MDHEN and CDR2 SYDVKM come from the germline V gene.

The chain joins TRBV28 to TRBJ2-3; D may correspond to TRBD1 or TRBD2 (5 bases each). Sequences were derived from CD4+ T cells sorted from PBMCs after 18-hour stimulation, sampled from a patient who received antiretroviral therapy. This clonotype was obtained from an adult man with HIV who was CMV-seropositive. The CDR3 loop reads CASSLSGAGNTDTQYF. Written as DNA, the CDR3 is TGTGCCAGCAGCTTATCCGGGGCAGGGAACACAGATACGCAGTATTTT.